Sequencing of this TCR beta chain was carried out in a study of T cell changes during pregnancy in multiple sclerosis. TCRdb keeps only in-frame clones here, not all; method: immunoSEQ multiplex PCR. This table holds about 61,000 clones, about 88% found once. The germline V gene has CDR1 SGHKS and CDR2 YYEKEE (reference sequence). The ends lost 4 bases at V and 6 bases at J; junction bases unmatched: 1. The CDR3 totals 12 residues. This chain connects TRBV5-5 to TRBJ2-1; 7 bases fit TRBD2. Specimen: peripheral blood, collected in the first trimester of pregnancy. The sequence came from a female donor in good health, enrolled as a control in a pregnancy study. The CDR3 region has the DNA TGTGCCAGCAGCAGGGAGGGCAATGAGCAGTTCTTC. Its protein is CASSREGNEQFF.